What follows describes a single T cell receptor beta chain. Its specificity is unknown. In the original processing: What underpinned the distant-metastasis classifier for papillary thyroid cancer was the set of CDR3 differences across clinicopathological groups. Using MiXCR, TCRdb re-called clones from the PCR reads. The V and J calls and clone size come from TCRdb's table, not from the authors' own analysis. Found here are about 64,000 clones, just over 4% of them singletons; the top ten hold around 22%. All patients reached thyroid surgery having received no treatment beforehand. The sample belongs to a study of metastatic and nonmetastatic thyroid tumors. Findings and caveats of the study: Benign nodules reportedly had significantly lower TCR beta diversity than malignant thyroid tumors in blood and tumor.

The CDR3 is 17 residues long. The germline V gene has CDR1 DFQATT and CDR2 SNEGSKA (reference sequence). Trimming pared 0 bases from V and 2 bases from J, leaving 18 bases between. The chain uses TRBV20-1 and TRBJ2-3; D might be TRBD2 (6 bases). The sample comprised blood. This TCR came from a female donor with papillary thyroid cancer or a benign thyroid nodule (not recorded which). Some clones in this sample may be carry-over from other donors' samples. The DNA of the CDR3 is TGCAGTGCTAGAGAAGGAGGGGCTAGAGGGTCCACAGATACGCAGTATTTT. This encodes CSAREGGARGSTDTQYF.